This TCR beta chain was retrieved from a study of blood T cell repertoires in COVID-19 (dated by TCRdb to the early 2020s). Turning to the overall study: Samples covering the acute and convalescent phases of COVID-19 were provided by collaborators in the United States, Italy and Spain. The material from the prospective study consisted of cDNA or gDNA derived from T cells, B-cell-depleted T cells, or PBMCs. Subjects who had been exposed to COVID-19, were actively infected with it, or had recovered from it provided the deeply sampled blood TCRbeta repertoires that made up the dataset. The repertoires were released in a freely available public database intended as a resource for research on the immune response to SARS-CoV-2. The samples were drawn from the first 160 participants of the ongoing ImmuneRACE study and from 1,254 subjects provided by 6 global collaborators. A de-identified subject ID, COVID-19 status, age in years and sex were almost always included in the sample metadata. Where available, HLA class I and class II types were obtained from metadata supplied by the sample provider rather than from assay-based typing.

TCRbeta CDR3 regions were amplified from genomic DNA using the immunoSEQ Assay, a bias-controlled multiplex PCR. In the authors' own workflow: Within the assay, amplification of reference gene primers was used to estimate how many nucleated cells each sample contained. Sequence reads were collapsed and filtered to measure the absolute abundance of every unique TCRbeta CDR3 rearrangement. Productive Simpson clonality was computed per sample as the square root of Simpson's diversity index over productive rearrangements. The source is immuneACCESS, and TCRdb retained only in-frame sequences with V and J called. Part of the clones is not carried over; for the studies checked, unresolved V genes explain less than half of this, and the remainder is unexplained. Clone size and the V and J calls come from that table; the DNA yielded D and trimming. For this sample there are approximately 110,000 clones; 70% to 90% appear just once. 2.1% of the sample comes from the top ten.

This clone was detected many times. Its antigen is currently not known. One base away there is no much larger clone; base qualities are not given. Whole blood was collected in K2EDTA tubes by collaborating institutions according to the institutions' own protocols. For TCRbeta analysis, collaborators shipped samples as frozen whole blood, isolated PBMCs, or DNA extracted from either of those sample types. The investigation overall reported the following: The quantity of clinical and demographic metadata differed by source and by participant and was supplied without curation.

Taken from cysteine to phenylalanine, the CDR3 has 16 residues. Left in the record is the CDR3 DNA by itself, 48 bases read in frame from the first base. A distance of 11 bases separates the germline ends of V and J, which lose 1 base and 4 bases respectively. From the germline V gene, CDR1 is KGHSY and CDR2 is FQNENV. The sequence links TRBV16 to TRBJ2-6, with no D gene named confidently. The receptor's source is a human donor in a cohort sampled during active COVID-19. The sample consisted of peripheral blood. In nucleotides, the sequence is TGTGCCAGCAGCCAATTGGAGTCGATAGGGGCCAACGTCCTGACTTTC. It specifies CASSQLESIGANVLTF.